Described below is a single T cell receptor beta chain sequence and its context. Its target is unknown. At one end the junction does not follow the germline gene, possibly because of a read error. Time point described: patch test 1, 2 weeks after DPC sensitization. Specified treatment: therapeutic diphenylcyclopropenone sensitization with weekly scalp DPC. Whole blood, unfractionated, served as the material for total RNA extraction. The data are from a study of human T cells and chemical hapten exposure. Points from the study as a whole: While controls formed fewer of them, expanded TCRs formed significantly more large CDR3 similarity clusters.

TCRdb called the RACE reads again in MiXCR, with one record for every CDR3 protein. This table holds about 52,000 distinct CDR3 sequences, approximately 11% found once. The sequence was obtained from a woman between 40 and 55 years old with alopecia areata. Some clones in this sample may be carry-over from other donors' samples. Here the sequenced sample was whole blood, taken in connection with sensitization to the hapten diphenylcyclopropenone (DPC).

This chain's CDR3 is CVSSLPAVSGLFKYF. In DNA form, the CDR3 reads TGTGTCAGCAGTTTACCCGCCGTATCGGGGCTGTTCAAGTACTTC. The chain employs TRBV28 and TRBJ2-7; D is possibly TRBD1 or TRBD2 (5 bases each). Germline-derived CDR1 and CDR2 are MDHEN and SYDVKM. The CDR3 length is 15 residues.